These 10 T cell receptor beta chains were sequenced from one sample in a study of CD8 T cells in Susac syndrome (dated by TCRdb to about 2019). To prepare the library, the immunoSEQ multiplex PCR assay was applied. RNA was extracted using the RNeasy kit, and roughly 0.5 to 1 microgram was reverse transcribed with random hexamers. In TCRdb, the public reads were trimmed at Q25 with fastp and aligned with MiXCR, with productive beta chains retained. Each CDR3 protein gets just one entry, which takes the most common genes and DNA from the rows behind it. Here the sample has around 200,000 distinct CDR3 sequences; 95% occur a single time. Just over 0.08% of the sample comes from the top ten. The sequenced material came from CD4+ T cells from PBMCs. The receptors derive from a human donor with multiple sclerosis.

CDR3 sequence: CASSARQGAGYNEQFF. The CDR3 DNA reads as TGTGCCAGTAGTGCGCGACAGGGGGCAGGGTACAATGAGCAGTTCTTC. V is TRBV19 and J is TRBJ2-1, with TRBD1 matching over 10 bases. Per germline, CDR1 LNHDA and CDR2 SQIVND (reference sequence). V gave up 5 bases and J gave up 4 bases; unmatched junction bases: 8. CDR3 size: 16 residues.

This chain connects TRBV6-2 or TRBV6-3 to TRBJ1-5, with D possibly being TRBD1 (5 bases). Germline V lookup: CDR1 MNHEY, CDR2 SVGEGT. Deletions cut 10 bases from V and 0 bases from J, with 10 bases between. CDR3 length: 13 residues. CDR3 sequence (DNA): TGTGCCACCAAGGGGAATAGCAATCAGCCCCAGCATTTT. Its protein is CATKGNSNQPQHF.

This sequence joins TRBV10-3 and TRBJ2-2, with TRBD2 matching 11 bases. The CDR3 length is 16 residues. The J segment lost 5 bases and the V segment lost 3 bases, leaving 5 bases of the junction unmatched. The germline gives CDR1 ENHRY, CDR2 SYGVKD. CDR3 in amino acids: CAISDASGGRTGELFF. In nucleotides, the CDR3 is TGTGCCATCAGTGACGCTAGCGGGGGGAGAACCGGGGAGCTGTTTTTT.

The chain links TRBV29-1 to TRBJ1-1, with D perhaps TRBD1 (5 bases). Trimming left V 7 bases short and J 5 bases short, with 17 bases between. Germline lookup yields CDR1 SQVTM and CDR2 ANQGSEA. This CDR3 has 13 amino acids. CDR3 amino acids: CSDRDGGGTEAFF. The CDR3 DNA follows: TGCAGCGACCGGGACGGTGGTGGGACTGAAGCTTTCTTT.

CDR3 DNA: TGCGCCAGCAGCGAGGGACAGATATACAATGAGCAGTTCTTC. It codes for CASSEGQIYNEQFF. V usage is TRBV5-1 and J usage is TRBJ2-1, with TRBD1 matching over 7 bases. Germline CDR1 SGHRS, CDR2 YFSETQ. J was trimmed by 4 bases and V by 4 bases; bases with no gene match: 5. This CDR3 spans 14 amino acids.

The chain carries TRBV9 and TRBJ1-4, with TRBD1 matching 7 bases. V shed 3 bases and J 0 bases; nucleotides not matched to a gene: 8. CDR3 length equals 17 residues. Per germline, CDR1 SGDLS and CDR2 YYNGEE. CDR3 DNA: TGTGCCAGCAGCGCGGGGGACAGTCGGTCAACTAATGAAAAACTGTTTTTT. It encodes CASSAGDSRSTNEKLFF.

The gene calls are TRBV19 and TRBJ1-1; D not resolved. Trimming shortened V by 6 bases and J by 1 base, and 9 bases separated the two germline ends. The CDR3 runs 13 residues. CDR1 is LNHDA, CDR2 SQIVND, per germline (reference sequence). DNA for the CDR3: TGTGCCAGTAGGGATACAGAGAACACTGAAGCTTTCTTT. Residues: CASRDTENTEAFF.

This chain links TRBV19 with TRBJ2-3; weak D call: TRBD2 (6 bases). V was cut by 5 bases and J by 0 bases, with 12 bases left in between. This CDR3 contains 15 residues. Germline V lookup: CDR1 LNHDA, CDR2 SQIVND (reference sequence). The CDR3 nucleotides read TGTGCCAGTAGTTGGCGCGGGGTGAGCACAGATACGCAGTATTTT. It encodes CASSWRGVSTDTQYF. The full variable domain, rest sourced from reference TRBV19 and TRBJ2-3, is DGGITQSPKYLFRKEGQNVTLSCEQNLNHDAMYWYRQDPGQGLRLIYYSQIVNDFQKGDIAEGYSVSREKKESFPLTVTSAQKNPTAFYLCASSWRGVSTDTQYFGPGTRLTVL.

The J gene is TRBJ2-1, the V gene TRBV6-2 or TRBV6-3; TRBD2 matches 9 bases. In germline, CDR1 is MNHEY, CDR2 SVGEGT. There are 15 residues in the CDR3. Trimming removed 5 bases from V and 5 bases from J; junction bases left unmatched: 7. DNA for the CDR3: TGTGCCAGCAGTATTGCGGGGGGGCCGAACAATGAGCAGTTCTTC. Translating gives CASSIAGGPNNEQFF.

This clonotype was recorded once. The chain has TRBV29-1 and TRBJ2-7; tentatively, D is TRBD1 (5 bases). Germline-derived CDR1 and CDR2 are SQVTM and ANQGSEA. CDR3 length: 12 amino acids. V lost 7 bases and J lost 2, with 12 bases in between. The CDR3 loop is CSAGGAAYEQYF. CDR3 bases: TGCAGCGCCGGTGGGGCGGCCTACGAGCAGTACTTC.